This T cell receptor (beta chain) originates from a study of OX40 agonist ivuxolimab in advanced cancers. General study results and limits: Undetermined was the antigen specificity of the expanded peripheral T cells. At 0.1 to 3.0 mg/kg and by week 6, clonal expansion occurred in CD4+ and CD8+ blood T cells. Researchers report that CD8+ T cells had, on average, more expanded clones than CD4+. Low clonal expansion, among the lowest seen, marked partial responders at 0.1-3.0 mg/kg.

This clone came up once. Its antigen is unidentified. Clones were sequenced by immunoSEQ multiplex PCR, and TCRdb holds only the in-frame ones, with some missing. In the table there are tens of thousands of clones, 89% of which are singletons. The sequences come from CD4+ or CD8+ T cells sorted from blood, collected in a trial of the OX40 agonist ivuxolimab. The source of this sequence is an adult with an advanced solid tumor such as melanoma, head and neck, liver or kidney cancer.

CDR3 sequence (DNA): TGTGCCAGCAGCAGAGGGACAGGGGAAATAAACGAGCAGTACTTC. Encoded protein: CASSRGTGEINEQYF. V and J are TRBV7-2 and TRBJ2-7, with TRBD1 identical over 10 bases. Germline V lookup: CDR1 SGHTA, CDR2 FQGNSA. J lost 5 bases, V lost 5 bases, and 9 bases had no gene match. The CDR3 is 15 amino acids.